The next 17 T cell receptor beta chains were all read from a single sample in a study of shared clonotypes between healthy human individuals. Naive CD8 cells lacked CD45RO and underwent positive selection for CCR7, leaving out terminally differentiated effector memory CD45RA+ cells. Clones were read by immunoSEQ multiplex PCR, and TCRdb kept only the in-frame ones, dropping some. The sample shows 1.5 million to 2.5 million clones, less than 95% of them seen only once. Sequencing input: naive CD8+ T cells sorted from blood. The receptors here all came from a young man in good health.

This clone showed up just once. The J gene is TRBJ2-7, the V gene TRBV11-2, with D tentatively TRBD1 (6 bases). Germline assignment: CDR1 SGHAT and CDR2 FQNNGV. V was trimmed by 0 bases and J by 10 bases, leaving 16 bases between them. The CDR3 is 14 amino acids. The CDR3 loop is CASSLEQGKLLQYF. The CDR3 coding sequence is TGTGCCAGCAGCTTAGAACAGGGAAAGCTTCTCCAGTACTTC.

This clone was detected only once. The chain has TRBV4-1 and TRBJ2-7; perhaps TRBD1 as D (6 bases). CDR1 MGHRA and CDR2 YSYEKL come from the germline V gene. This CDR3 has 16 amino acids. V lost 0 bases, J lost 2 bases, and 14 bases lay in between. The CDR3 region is CASSQEIWGQPYEQYF. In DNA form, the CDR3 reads TGCGCCAGCAGCCAAGAGATTTGGGGGCAGCCCTACGAGCAGTACTTC.

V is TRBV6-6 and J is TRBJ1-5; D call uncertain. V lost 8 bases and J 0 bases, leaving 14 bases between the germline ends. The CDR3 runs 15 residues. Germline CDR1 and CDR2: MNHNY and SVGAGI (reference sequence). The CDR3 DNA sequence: TGTGCCAGCGACGGGGAGATTTATAGCAATCAGCCCCAGCATTTT. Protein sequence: CASDGEIYSNQPQHF.

CDR3: CASSLRRDSTGELFF. The DNA of the CDR3 is TGTGCCAGCAGCCTCCGCCGGGACAGCACCGGGGAGCTGTTTTTT. J is TRBJ2-2 and V is TRBV9; 7 nucleotides align to TRBD1. The CDR3 is 15 residues long. The germline gives CDR1 SGDLS, CDR2 YYNGEE. V lost 4 bases, J lost 4 bases, and 7 bases stayed unmatched.

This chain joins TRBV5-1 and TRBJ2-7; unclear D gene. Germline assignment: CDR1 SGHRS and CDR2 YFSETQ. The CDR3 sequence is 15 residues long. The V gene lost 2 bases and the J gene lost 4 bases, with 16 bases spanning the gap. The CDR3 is CASSLTGLQDYEQYF. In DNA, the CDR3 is TGCGCCAGCAGCTTAACGGGCCTCCAAGATTACGAGCAGTACTTC.

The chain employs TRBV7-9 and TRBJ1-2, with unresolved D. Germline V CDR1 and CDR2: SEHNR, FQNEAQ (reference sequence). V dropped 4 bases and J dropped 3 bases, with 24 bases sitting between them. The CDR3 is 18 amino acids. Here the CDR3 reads CASSSFGTQLPGDYGYTF. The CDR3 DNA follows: TGTGCCAGCAGCTCCTTCGGTACGCAACTCCCGGGTGACTATGGCTACACCTTC.

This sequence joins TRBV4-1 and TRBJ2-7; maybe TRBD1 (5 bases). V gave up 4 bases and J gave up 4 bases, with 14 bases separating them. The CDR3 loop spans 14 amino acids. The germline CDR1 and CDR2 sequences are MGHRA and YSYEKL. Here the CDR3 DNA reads TGCGCCAGCAGCCTTAGCAGGGATATGTACGAGCAGTACTTC. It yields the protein CASSLSRDMYEQYF.

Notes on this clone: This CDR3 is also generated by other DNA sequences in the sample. This CDR3 is CASSLVAGGYEQYF. CDR3 sequence (DNA): TGCGCCAGCAGCTTGGTAGCAGGGGGCTACGAGCAGTACTTC. This chain joins TRBV5-1 and TRBJ2-7; 7 bases line up with TRBD1. The V gene end was trimmed by 0 bases and the J gene end by 3 bases; junction bases not matched to a gene: 3. CDR1 and CDR2 from the germline V gene are SGHRS and YFSETQ. The CDR3 spans 14 residues.

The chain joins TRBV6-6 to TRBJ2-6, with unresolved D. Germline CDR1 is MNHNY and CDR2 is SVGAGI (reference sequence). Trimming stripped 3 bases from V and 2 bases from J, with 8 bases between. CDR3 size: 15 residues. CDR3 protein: CASSYFGPGANVLTF. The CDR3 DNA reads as TGTGCCAGCAGTTATTTCGGCCCTGGGGCCAACGTCCTGACTTTC.

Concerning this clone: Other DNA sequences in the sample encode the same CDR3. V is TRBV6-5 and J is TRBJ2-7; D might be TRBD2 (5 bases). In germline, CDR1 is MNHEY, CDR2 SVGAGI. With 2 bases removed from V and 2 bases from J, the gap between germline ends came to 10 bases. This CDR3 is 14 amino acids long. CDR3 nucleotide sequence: TGTGCCAGCAGTTACGGGGAGTTACCCTACGAGCAGTACTTC. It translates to CASSYGELPYEQYF.

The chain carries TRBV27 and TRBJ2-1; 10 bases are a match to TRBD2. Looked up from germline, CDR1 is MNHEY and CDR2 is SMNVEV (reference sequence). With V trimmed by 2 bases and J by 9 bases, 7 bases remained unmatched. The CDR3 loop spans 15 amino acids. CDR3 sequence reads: CASSLMVAGGPEQFF. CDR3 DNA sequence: TGTGCCAGCAGTTTAATGGTAGCGGGGGGCCCTGAGCAGTTCTTC.

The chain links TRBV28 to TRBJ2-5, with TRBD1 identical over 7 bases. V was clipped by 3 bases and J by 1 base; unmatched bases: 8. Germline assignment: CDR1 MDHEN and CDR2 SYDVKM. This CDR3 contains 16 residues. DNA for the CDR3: TGTGCCAGCAGTTTTGCCCTGGGACAGCTCCAAGAGACCCAGTACTTC. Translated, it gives CASSFALGQLQETQYF.

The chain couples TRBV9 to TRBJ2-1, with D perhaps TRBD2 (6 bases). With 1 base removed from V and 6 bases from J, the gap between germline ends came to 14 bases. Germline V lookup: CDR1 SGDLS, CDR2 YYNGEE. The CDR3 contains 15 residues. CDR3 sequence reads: CASSVHGSSPNEQFF. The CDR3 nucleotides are TGTGCCAGCAGCGTACACGGGAGTTCTCCCAATGAGCAGTTCTTC.

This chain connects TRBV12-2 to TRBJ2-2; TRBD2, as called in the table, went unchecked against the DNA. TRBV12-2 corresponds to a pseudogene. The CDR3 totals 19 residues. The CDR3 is CASRLRPLVPLAPSGELFF. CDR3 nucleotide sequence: TGTGCAAGTCGCTTAAGGCCCTTAGTACCCCTAGCCCCATCCGGGGAGCTGTTTTTT.

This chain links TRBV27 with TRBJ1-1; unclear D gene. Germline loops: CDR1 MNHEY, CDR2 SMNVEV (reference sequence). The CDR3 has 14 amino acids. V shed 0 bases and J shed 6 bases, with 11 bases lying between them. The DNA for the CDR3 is TGTGCCAGCAGTTTATCATCCAGGCTCGCTGAAGCTTTCTTT. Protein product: CASSLSSRLAEAFF.

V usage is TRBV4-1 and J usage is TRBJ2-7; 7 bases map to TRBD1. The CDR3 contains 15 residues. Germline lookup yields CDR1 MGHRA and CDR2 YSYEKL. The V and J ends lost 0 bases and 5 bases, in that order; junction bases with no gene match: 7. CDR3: CASSQETGSLDEQYF. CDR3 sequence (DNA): TGCGCCAGCAGCCAAGAGACAGGGTCTCTCGACGAGCAGTACTTC.

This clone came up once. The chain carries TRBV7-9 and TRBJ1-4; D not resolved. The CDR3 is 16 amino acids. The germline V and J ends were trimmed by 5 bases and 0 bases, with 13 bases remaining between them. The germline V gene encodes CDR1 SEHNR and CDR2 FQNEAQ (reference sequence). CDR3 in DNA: TGTGCCAGCAGCCTCTTCGACGGGCCAACTAATGAAAAACTGTTTTTT. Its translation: CASSLFDGPTNEKLFF.